Below are 4 T cell receptor beta chains sequenced from a single sample in a study of persistence of HIV-infected CD4 T cells. Overlapping HIV-1 Gag 15-mer peptides at around 0.91 ug per peptide per mL were used. CD4+ T cells upregulating both CD40 ligand and CD69 were sorted as responding cells. These TCRs' antigens remain unknown. Sequencing used immunoSEQ version 4 in survey mode. Sequencing used immunoSEQ multiplex PCR; TCRdb keeps in-frame clones, though not all of them. The sample yields around 13,000 clones, over 65% seen once. The sequences come from CD4+ T cells sorted from PBMCs after approximately 19-hour stimulation, collected from a patient who received antiretroviral therapy. Receptors were obtained from an adult man with HIV who was CMV-seropositive.

In its sample, this clone is medium-sized. The chain joins TRBV4-2 to TRBJ2-7; 12 positions match TRBD1. The V gene's germline CDR1 is LGHNA and CDR2 YNFKEQ. V trimming: 4 bases; J trimming: 4 bases; junction bases outside the gene matches: 8. The CDR3 extends over 16 amino acids. CDR3 DNA sequence: TGTGCCAGCAGCCCTTCCCGGGGACAGGGGGCTTACGAGCAGTACTTC. As protein: CASSPSRGQGAYEQYF.

The rearrangement uses TRBV27 and TRBJ1-2; 9 bases line up with TRBD1. The length of the CDR3 is 16 residues. Trimming removed 0 bases from V and 6 bases from J; junction bases left unmatched: 8. Germline V gene sequence: CDR1 MNHEY, CDR2 SMNVEV (reference sequence). CDR3 loop: CASSLSRIHRGHGYTF. CDR3 nucleotides: TGTGCCAGCAGTTTATCGCGTATCCACAGGGGGCATGGCTACACCTTC.

The rearrangement uses TRBV5-6 and TRBJ1-1; weak D call: TRBD1 (5 bases). The CDR3 totals 14 residues. Germline CDR1 SGHDT, CDR2 YYEEEE. Trimming cost V 4 bases and J 6 bases, with 16 bases left between them. This CDR3 is CASSREYPGSEAFF. The CDR3 coding sequence is TGTGCCAGCAGCCGAGAGTACCCAGGGTCTGAAGCTTTCTTT. Supplemented by reference TRBV5-6 and TRBJ1-1, the full variable domain reads DAGVTQSPTHLIKTRGQQVTLRCSPKSGHDTVSWYQQALGQGPQFIFQYYEEEERQRGNFPDRFSGHQFPNYSSELNVNALLLGDSALYLCASSREYPGSEAFFGQGTRLTVV.

This CDR3 reads CASSHPARDEQYF. The CDR3 bases are TGCGCCAGCAGTCATCCGGCTAGAGACGAGCAGTACTTC. V usage is TRBV23-1 and J usage is TRBJ2-7; no clear D. TRBV23-1 is given ORF status, its function remaining uncertain. Trimming left V 3 bases short and J 5 bases short, with 11 bases between. This CDR3 is built from 13 residues.